This T cell receptor beta chain comes out of a study of spatial heterogeneity in lung cancer. Study context: There were consistently more beta-chain sequences detected than alpha-chain sequences.

The length of the CDR3 is 15 residues. Germline V lookup: CDR1 SGHRS, CDR2 YFSETQ. V lost 0 bases and J 0 bases, leaving 9 bases between the germline ends. One entry per CDR3 protein results from TCRdb running MiXCR on the 5' RACE reads. Here the sample spans tens of thousands of distinct CDR3 sequences, more than 10% being singletons. This clonotype showed up just a few times. Antigen specificity is unknown. Study-level findings and limits: Resection blood, more than follow-up blood, showed ubiquitous expanded tumor TCRs.

Regarding time point: sample taken at primary tumor resection. Extraction of whole RNA from tumor, nontumor lung or frozen PBMC preceded unsorted sequencing. Samples were obtained from roughly 65 donors, all untreated early-stage non-small cell lung cancer patients. The receptor was derived from a male donor with early-stage non-small cell lung cancer. Sequenced here: PBMCs, sampled at surgery. The rearrangement joins TRBV5-1 to TRBJ1-1, with D perhaps TRBD1 (5 bases). CDR3 in amino acids: CASSLVQGLNTEAFF. The CDR3 DNA reads TGCGCCAGCAGCTTGGTCCAGGGCTTGAACACTGAAGCTTTCTTT.